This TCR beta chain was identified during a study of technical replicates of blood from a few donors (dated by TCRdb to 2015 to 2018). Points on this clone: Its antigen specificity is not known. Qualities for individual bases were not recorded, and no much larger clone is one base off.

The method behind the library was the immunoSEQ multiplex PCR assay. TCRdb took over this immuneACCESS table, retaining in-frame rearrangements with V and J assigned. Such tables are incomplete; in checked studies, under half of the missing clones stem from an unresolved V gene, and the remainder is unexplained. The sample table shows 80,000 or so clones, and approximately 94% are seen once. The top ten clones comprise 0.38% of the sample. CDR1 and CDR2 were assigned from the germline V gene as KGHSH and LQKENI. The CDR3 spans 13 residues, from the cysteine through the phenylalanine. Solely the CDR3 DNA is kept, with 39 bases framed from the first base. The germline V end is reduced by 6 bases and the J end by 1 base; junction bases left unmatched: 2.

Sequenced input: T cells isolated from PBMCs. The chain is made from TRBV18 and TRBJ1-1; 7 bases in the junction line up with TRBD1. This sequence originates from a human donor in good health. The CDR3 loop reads CASSGQANTEAFF. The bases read TGTGCCAGCTCTGGACAGGCGAACACTGAAGCTTTCTTT. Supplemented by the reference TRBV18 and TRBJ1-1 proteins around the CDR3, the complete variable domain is NAGVMQNPRHLVRRRGQEARLRCSPMKGHSHVYWYRQLPEEGLKFMVYLQKENIIDESGMPKERFSAEFPKEGPSILRIQQVVRGDSAAYFCASSGQANTEAFFGQGTRLTVV.